This T cell receptor beta chain was recovered during a study of blood T cell repertoires in COVID-19. At the level of the study: T cells, B-cell-depleted T cells, or PBMCs provided the cDNA or gDNA that served as material.

Authors' data handling: Estimated nucleated cell counts came from reference gene primer amplification. Clones were read by immunoSEQ multiplex PCR, and TCRdb kept only the in-frame ones, dropping some. That table gives V, J and clone size, and the DNA gave D and trimming. The sample records 350,000 to 400,000 clones, roughly 90% being singletons. The germline CDR1 and CDR2 sequences are SGHVS and FNYEAQ. V was trimmed by 5 bases and J by 7 bases, leaving 11 bases between them. CDR3 length: 13 amino acids. Across about two dozen US areas, participants ranged in age from about 18 to 89 years. The study assigned cohorts using participant-reported clinical history.

This TCR derives from a woman aged 25 to 39 who had recovered from COVID-19. The chain has TRBV7-6 and TRBJ2-2; D remains unclear. The material sequenced was PBMCs or T cells enriched from blood (not recorded which). CDR3 region: CASSRKGGGELFF. In DNA form, the CDR3 reads TGTGCCAGCAGCCGTAAAGGCGGCGGGGAGCTGTTTTTT.